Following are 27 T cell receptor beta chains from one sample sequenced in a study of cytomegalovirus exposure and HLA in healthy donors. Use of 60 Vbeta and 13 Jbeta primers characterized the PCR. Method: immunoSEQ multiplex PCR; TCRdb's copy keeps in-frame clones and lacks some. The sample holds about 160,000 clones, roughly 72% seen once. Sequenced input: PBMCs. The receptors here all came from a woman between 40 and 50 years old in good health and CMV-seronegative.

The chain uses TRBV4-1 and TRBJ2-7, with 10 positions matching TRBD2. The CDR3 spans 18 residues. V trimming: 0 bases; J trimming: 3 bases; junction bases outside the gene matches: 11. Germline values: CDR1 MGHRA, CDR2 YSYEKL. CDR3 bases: TGCGCCAGCAGCCAAGATCTTGCTAGCGGGAGATCTCTCTACGAGCAGTACTTC. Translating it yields CASSQDLASGRSLYEQYF.

The CDR3 DNA reads as TGTGCCAGCAGCTTAACAGGTTTTAAAAATGAAAAACTGTTTTTT. Translation: CASSLTGFKNEKLFF. V is TRBV7-9 and J is TRBJ1-4, with TRBD1 as a possible D gene (5 bases). The V gene's germline CDR1 is SEHNR and CDR2 FQNEAQ (reference sequence). The V and J ends lost 2 bases and 5 bases respectively, with 12 bases between them. The CDR3 length is 15 residues.

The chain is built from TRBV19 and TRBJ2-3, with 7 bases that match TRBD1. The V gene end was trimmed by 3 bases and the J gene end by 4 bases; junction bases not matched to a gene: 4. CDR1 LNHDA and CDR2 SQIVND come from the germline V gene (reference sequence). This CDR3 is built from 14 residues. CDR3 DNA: TGTGCCAGTAGTATTGCCAGGGGGTCAGATACGCAGTATTTT. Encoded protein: CASSIARGSDTQYF.

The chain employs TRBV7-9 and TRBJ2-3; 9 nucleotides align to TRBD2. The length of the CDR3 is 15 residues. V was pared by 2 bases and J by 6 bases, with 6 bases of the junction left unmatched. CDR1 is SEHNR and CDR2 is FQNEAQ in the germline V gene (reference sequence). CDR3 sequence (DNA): TGTGCCAGCAGCTTAAGCTTAGCGGGAGCCGATACGCAGTATTTT. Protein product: CASSLSLAGADTQYF.

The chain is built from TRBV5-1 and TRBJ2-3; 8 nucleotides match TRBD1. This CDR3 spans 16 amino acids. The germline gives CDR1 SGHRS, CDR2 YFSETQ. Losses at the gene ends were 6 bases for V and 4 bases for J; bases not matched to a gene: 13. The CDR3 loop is CASTLRTGRFPDTQYF. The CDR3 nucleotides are TGCGCCAGCACCCTACGGACAGGGAGGTTTCCAGATACGCAGTATTTT.

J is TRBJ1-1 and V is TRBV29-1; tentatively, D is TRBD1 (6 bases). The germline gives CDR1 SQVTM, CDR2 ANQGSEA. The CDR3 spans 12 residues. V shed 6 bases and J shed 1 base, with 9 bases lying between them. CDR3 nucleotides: TGCAGCGTGGAGACAGGGAACACTGAAGCTTTCTTT. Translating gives CSVETGNTEAFF.

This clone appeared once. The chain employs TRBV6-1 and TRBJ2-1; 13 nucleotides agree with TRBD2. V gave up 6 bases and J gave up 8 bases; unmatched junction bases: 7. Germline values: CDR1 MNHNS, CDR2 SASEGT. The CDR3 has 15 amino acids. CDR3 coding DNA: TGTGCCAGCAGCGGGACTAGCGGGAAACACGATGAGCAGTTCTTC. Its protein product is CASSGTSGKHDEQFF.

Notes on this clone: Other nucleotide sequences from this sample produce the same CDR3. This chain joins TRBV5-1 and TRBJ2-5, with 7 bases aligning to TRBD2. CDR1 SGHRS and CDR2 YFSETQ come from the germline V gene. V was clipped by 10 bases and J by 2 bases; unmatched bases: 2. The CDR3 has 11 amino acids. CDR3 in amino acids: CASSGQETQYF. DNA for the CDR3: TGCGCCTCTAGCGGTCAAGAGACCCAGTACTTC.

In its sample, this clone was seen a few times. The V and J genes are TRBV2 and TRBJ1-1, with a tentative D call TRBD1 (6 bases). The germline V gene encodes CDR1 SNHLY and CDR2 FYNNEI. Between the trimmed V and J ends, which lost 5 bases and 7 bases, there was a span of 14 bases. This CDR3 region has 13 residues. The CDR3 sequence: CASSLQGRGEAFF. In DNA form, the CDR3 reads TGTGCCAGCAGTCTTCAGGGGAGAGGTGAAGCTTTCTTT.

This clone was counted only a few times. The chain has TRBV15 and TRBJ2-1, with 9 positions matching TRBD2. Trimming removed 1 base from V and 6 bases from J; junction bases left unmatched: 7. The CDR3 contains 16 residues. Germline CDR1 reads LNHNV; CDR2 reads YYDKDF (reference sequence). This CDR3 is CATSRVWPSGANEQFF. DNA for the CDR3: TGTGCCACCAGCAGAGTGTGGCCTAGCGGGGCCAATGAGCAGTTCTTC.

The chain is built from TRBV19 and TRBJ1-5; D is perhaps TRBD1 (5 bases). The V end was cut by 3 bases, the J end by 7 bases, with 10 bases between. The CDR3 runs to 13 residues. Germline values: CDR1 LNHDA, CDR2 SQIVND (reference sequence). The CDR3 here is CASSMEGTQPQHF. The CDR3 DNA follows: TGTGCCAGTAGTATGGAGGGGACGCAGCCCCAGCATTTT.

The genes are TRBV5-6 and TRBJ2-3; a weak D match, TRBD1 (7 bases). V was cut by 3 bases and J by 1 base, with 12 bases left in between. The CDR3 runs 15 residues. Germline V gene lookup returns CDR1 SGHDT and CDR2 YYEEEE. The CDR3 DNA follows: TGTGCCAGCAGCTGGGACAGACTAGGCACAGATACGCAGTATTTT. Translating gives CASSWDRLGTDTQYF. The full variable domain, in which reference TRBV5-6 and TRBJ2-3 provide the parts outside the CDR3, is DAGVTQSPTHLIKTRGQQVTLRCSPKSGHDTVSWYQQALGQGPQFIFQYYEEEERQRGNFPDRFSGHQFPNYSSELNVNALLLGDSALYLCASSWDRLGTDTQYFGPGTRLTVL.

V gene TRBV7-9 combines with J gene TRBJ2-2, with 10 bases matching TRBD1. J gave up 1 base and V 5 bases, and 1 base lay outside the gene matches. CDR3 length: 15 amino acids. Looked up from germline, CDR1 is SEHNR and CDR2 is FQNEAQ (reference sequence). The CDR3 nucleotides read TGTGCCAGCAGCCGGGACAGGGGGAACACCGGGGAGCTGTTTTTT. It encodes CASSRDRGNTGELFF.

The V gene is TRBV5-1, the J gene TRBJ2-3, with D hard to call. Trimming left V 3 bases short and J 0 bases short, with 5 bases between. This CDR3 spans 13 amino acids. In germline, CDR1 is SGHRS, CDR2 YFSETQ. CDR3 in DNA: TGCGCCAGCAGCTCCCCTAGCACAGATACGCAGTATTTT. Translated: CASSSPSTDTQYF.

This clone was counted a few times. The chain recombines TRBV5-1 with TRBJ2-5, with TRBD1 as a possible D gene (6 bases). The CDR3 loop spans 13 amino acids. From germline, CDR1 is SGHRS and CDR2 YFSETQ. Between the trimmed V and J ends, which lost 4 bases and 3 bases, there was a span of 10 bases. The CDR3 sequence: CASSTAGEETQYF. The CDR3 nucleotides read TGCGCCAGCAGCACGGCAGGGGAAGAGACCCAGTACTTC.

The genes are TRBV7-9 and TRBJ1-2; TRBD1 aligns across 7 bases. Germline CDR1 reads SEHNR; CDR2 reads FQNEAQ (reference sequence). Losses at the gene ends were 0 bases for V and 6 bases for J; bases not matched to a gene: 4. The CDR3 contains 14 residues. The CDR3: CASSLAGTADGYTF. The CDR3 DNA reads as TGTGCCAGCAGCTTAGCAGGGACAGCAGATGGCTACACCTTC.

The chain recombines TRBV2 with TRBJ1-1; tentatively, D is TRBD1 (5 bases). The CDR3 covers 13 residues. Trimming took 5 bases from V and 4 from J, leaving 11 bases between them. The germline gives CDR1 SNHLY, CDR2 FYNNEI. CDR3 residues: CASSQGEGTEAFF. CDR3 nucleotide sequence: TGTGCCAGCAGTCAAGGGGAGGGCACTGAAGCTTTCTTT.

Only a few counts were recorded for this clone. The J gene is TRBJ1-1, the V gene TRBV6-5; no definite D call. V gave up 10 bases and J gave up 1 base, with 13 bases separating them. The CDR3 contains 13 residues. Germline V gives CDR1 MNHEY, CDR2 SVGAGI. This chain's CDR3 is CATTKNRNTEAFF. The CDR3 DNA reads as TGTGCCACTACCAAGAATCGGAACACTGAAGCTTTCTTT.

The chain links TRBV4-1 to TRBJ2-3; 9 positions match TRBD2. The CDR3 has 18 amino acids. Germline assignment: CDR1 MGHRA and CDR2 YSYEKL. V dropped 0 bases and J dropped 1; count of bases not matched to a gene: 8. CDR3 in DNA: TGCGCCAGCAGCCAAGACGGCGGCGGGAGGGCTGGCACAGATACGCAGTATTTT. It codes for CASSQDGGGRAGTDTQYF.

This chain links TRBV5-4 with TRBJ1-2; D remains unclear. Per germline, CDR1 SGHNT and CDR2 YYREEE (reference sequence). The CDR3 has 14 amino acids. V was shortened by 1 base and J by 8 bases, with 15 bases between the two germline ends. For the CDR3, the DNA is TGTGCCAGCAGCTTGAATACGGACTTAAGGGGCTACACCTTC. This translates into CASSLNTDLRGYTF. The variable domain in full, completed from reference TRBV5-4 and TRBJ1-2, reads ETGVTQSPTHLIKTRGQQVTLRCSSQSGHNTVSWYQQALGQGPQFIFQYYREEENGRGNFPPRFSGLQFPNYSSELNVNALELDDSALYLCASSLNTDLRGYTFGSGTRLTVV.

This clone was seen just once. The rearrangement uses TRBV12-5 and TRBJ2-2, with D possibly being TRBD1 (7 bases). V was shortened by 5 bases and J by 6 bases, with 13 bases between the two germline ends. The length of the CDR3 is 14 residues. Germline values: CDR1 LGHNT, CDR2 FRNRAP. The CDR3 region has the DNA TGTGCTAGTGGTAGAACAGGGGACTCCGGGGAGCTGTTTTTT. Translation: CASGRTGDSGELFF.

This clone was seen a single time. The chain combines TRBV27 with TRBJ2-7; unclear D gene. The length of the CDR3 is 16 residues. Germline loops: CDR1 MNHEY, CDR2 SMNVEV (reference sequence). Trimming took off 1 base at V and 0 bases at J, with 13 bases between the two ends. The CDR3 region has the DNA TGTGCCAGCAGTTTATTCCCCGACTTTAGCTCCTACGAGCAGTACTTC. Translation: CASSLFPDFSSYEQYF.

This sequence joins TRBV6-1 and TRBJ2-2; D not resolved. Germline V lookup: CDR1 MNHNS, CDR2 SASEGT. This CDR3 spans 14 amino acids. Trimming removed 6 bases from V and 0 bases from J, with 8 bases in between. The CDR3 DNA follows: TGTGCCAGCAGCGCCTATCCGAACACCGGGGAGCTGTTTTTT. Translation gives CASSAYPNTGELFF.

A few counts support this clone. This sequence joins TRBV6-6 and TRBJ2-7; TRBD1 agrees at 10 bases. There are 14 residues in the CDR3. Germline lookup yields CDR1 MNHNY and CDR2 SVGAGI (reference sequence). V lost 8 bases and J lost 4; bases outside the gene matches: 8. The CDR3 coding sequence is TGTGCCAGCGGCGGAGGGACAGGGGCTTACGAGCAGTACTTC. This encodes CASGGGTGAYEQYF.

CDR3 bases: TGTGCCTGGAAAAGGGACAGGGGGTATGGGGAGCAGTACTTC. Residues: CAWKRDRGYGEQYF. The rearrangement links TRBV30 to TRBJ2-7; 11 nucleotides agree with TRBD1. Germline CDR1 reads GTSNPN; CDR2 reads SVGIG (reference sequence). The CDR3 totals 14 residues. V was clipped by 4 bases and J by 7 bases; unmatched bases: 9. Filled out from reference TRBV30 and TRBJ2-7, the complete variable domain reads SQTIHQWPATLVQPVGSPLSLECTVEGTSNPNLYWYRQAAGRGLQLLFYSVGIGQISSEVPQNLSASRPQDRQFILSSKKLLLSDSGFYLCAWKRDRGYGEQYFGPGTRLTVT.

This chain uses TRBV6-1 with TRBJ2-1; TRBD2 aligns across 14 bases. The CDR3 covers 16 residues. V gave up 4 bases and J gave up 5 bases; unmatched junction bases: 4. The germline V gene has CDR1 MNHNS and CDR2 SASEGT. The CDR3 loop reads CASSGGLAGVNNEQFF. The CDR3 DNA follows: TGTGCCAGCAGTGGGGGACTAGCGGGAGTTAACAATGAGCAGTTCTTC.

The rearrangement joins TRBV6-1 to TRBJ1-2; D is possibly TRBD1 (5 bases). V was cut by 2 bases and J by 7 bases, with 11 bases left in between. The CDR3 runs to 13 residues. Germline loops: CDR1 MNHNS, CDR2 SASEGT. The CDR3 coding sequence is TGTGCCAGCAGTGAACAGGGTTCGGGTGGCTACACCTTC. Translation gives CASSEQGSGGYTF.